These 12 T cell receptor beta chains were sequenced from one sample in a study of blood T cell repertoires in COVID-19. Sequenced by immunoSEQ multiplex PCR; TCRdb stores in-frame clones only, minus some. The table lists 80,000 to 100,000 clones, around nine tenths of them singletons. Sequenced: peripheral blood. All receptors derive from a woman aged 80 or over with acute or convalescent COVID-19.

V gene TRBV29-1 combines with J gene TRBJ2-2; D may be TRBD1 (6 bases). Trimming removed 6 bases from V and 1 base from J, with 6 bases in between. This CDR3 is 12 amino acids long. In germline, CDR1 is SQVTM, CDR2 ANQGSEA. CDR3 coding DNA: TGCAGCGTGACAGGGAACACCGGGGAGCTGTTTTTT. Protein product: CSVTGNTGELFF.

V and J are TRBV30 and TRBJ1-6; D is uncertain. CDR3 size: 11 residues. V lost 5 bases, J lost 6 bases, and 5 bases lay in between. CDR1 is GTSNPN, CDR2 SVGIG, per germline (reference sequence). The CDR3 spells CAWSVNSPLHF. The CDR3, as DNA: TGTGCCTGGTCAGTTAATTCACCCCTCCACTTT.

The chain couples TRBV11-3 to TRBJ2-1, with 10 bases that match TRBD2. Germline V gives CDR1 SGHNT, CDR2 YENEEA. Trimming at V came to 5 bases and at J to 10 bases, leaving 14 bases not matched to a gene. The CDR3 extends over 16 amino acids. CDR3: CASSLPRTSGPPEQFF. The CDR3 DNA is TGTGCCAGCAGCCTTCCCCGGACTAGCGGCCCACCGGAGCAGTTCTTC. Supplemented by reference TRBV11-3 and TRBJ2-1, the full variable domain reads EAGVVQSPRYKIIEKKQPVAFWCNPISGHNTLYWYLQNLGQGPELLIRYENEEAVDDSQLPKDRFSAERLKGVDSTLKIQPAELGDSAVYLCASSLPRTSGPPEQFFGPGTRLTVL.

This clone was seen just once. The rearrangement uses TRBV4-1 and TRBJ2-7; 10 bases are a match to TRBD1. The CDR3 consists of 15 residues. CDR1 and CDR2 (germline): MGHRA, YSYEKL. The J segment lost 6 bases and the V segment lost 1 base, leaving 6 bases of the junction unmatched. CDR3 in amino acids: CASSQGAWTGGEQYF. For the CDR3, the DNA is TGCGCCAGCAGCCAAGGGGCCTGGACAGGGGGCGAGCAGTACTTC.

The gene calls are TRBV18 and TRBJ2-1, with TRBD2 matching over 9 bases. Per germline, CDR1 KGHSH and CDR2 LQKENI. J gave up 9 bases and V 3 bases, and 9 bases lay outside the gene matches. The CDR3 consists of 15 residues. CDR3 residues: CASSPGRGGRSEQFF. Here the CDR3 DNA reads TGTGCCAGCTCACCCGGGCGGGGGGGCAGGAGTGAGCAGTTCTTC. The variable domain in full, completed from reference TRBV18 and TRBJ2-1, reads NAGVMQNPRHLVRRRGQEARLRCSPMKGHSHVYWYRQLPEEGLKFMVYLQKENIIDESGMPKERFSAEFPKEGPSILRIQQVVRGDSAAYFCASSPGRGGRSEQFFGPGTRLTVL.

The chain has TRBV2 and TRBJ2-1; 9 bases are a match to TRBD2. V was pared by 3 bases and J by 4 bases, with 13 bases of the junction left unmatched. The CDR3 extends over 18 amino acids. Germline V gene lookup returns CDR1 SNHLY and CDR2 FYNNEI. DNA of the CDR3: TGTGCCAGCAGTGATTGGGTCGCGGGGGGGCCGGGGTACAATGAGCAGTTCTTC. This sequence encodes CASSDWVAGGPGYNEQFF.

The rearrangement links TRBV19 to TRBJ2-3; D unclear. Germline CDR1 LNHDA, CDR2 SQIVND (reference sequence). There are 15 residues in the CDR3. V was pared by 3 bases and J by 6 bases, with 16 bases between. Here the CDR3 DNA reads TGTGCCAGTAGTATTGGGCTGTCCCAGTCGGATACGCAGTATTTT. Translated, it gives CASSIGLSQSDTQYF.

CDR3 nucleotides: TGCGCCAGCAGCTTTACTAGCAGCTCCTACAATGAGCAGTTCTTC. Translation: CASSFTSSSYNEQFF. This chain uses TRBV5-1 with TRBJ2-1, with D possibly being TRBD2 (6 bases). The CDR3 runs to 15 residues. Germline loops: CDR1 SGHRS, CDR2 YFSETQ. The ends were cut back, 2 bases at V and 0 bases at J, with 9 bases in the middle.

The J gene is TRBJ1-5, the V gene TRBV28; 9 nucleotides agree with TRBD1. This CDR3 is 13 amino acids long. Germline CDR1 reads MDHEN; CDR2 reads SYDVKM. V was clipped by 10 bases and J by 7 bases; unmatched bases: 8. CDR3 nucleotide sequence: TGTGCCACCCTTACAGGGGGCGGCCAGCCCCAGCATTTT. It is translated as CATLTGGGQPQHF.

J is TRBJ2-7 and V is TRBV9; 7 bases agree with TRBD2. The CDR3 sequence is 14 residues long. The V and J ends lost 3 bases and 6 bases, in that order; junction bases with no gene match: 9. Germline loops: CDR1 SGDLS, CDR2 YYNGEE. CDR3 region: CASSGWGGGSEQYF. DNA of the CDR3: TGTGCCAGCAGCGGATGGGGCGGGGGTAGCGAGCAGTACTTC.

This chain uses TRBV3-1 (or the pseudogene TRBV3-2) with TRBJ1-3; D is ambiguous. Trimming pared 8 bases from V and 1 base from J, leaving 9 bases between. The CDR3 covers 13 residues. The germline V gene has CDR1 LGHDT and CDR2 YNNKEL (reference sequence). CDR3 amino acids: CASGGLSGNTIYF. The CDR3 DNA is TGTGCCAGCGGCGGGCTTTCTGGAAACACCATATATTTT.

The rearrangement joins TRBV7-3 to TRBJ1-6; no clear D gene. The CDR3 has 14 amino acids. The germline gives CDR1 SGHTA, CDR2 FQGTGA. V lost 2 bases, J lost 1 base, and 3 bases lay in between. DNA of the CDR3: TGTGCCAGCAGCTTACGGTCCTATAATTCACCCCTCCACTTT. Protein product: CASSLRSYNSPLHF.